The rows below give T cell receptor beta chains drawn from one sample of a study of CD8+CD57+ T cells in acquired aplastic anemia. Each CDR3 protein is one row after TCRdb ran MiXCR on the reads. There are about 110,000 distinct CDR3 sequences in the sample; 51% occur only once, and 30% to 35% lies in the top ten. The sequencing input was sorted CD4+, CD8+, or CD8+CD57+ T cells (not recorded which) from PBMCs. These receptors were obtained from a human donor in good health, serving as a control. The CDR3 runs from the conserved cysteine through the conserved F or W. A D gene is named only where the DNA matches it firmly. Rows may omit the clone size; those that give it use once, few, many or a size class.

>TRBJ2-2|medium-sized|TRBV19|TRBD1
TGTGCCAGTAAGGGGGCAGGGGACACCGGGGAGCTGTTTTTT
CASKGAGDTGELFF
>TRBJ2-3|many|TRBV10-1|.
TGCGCCAGCAGTGAGTCGGGGGGGCTGTCAGATACGCAGTATTTT
CASSESGGLSDTQYF
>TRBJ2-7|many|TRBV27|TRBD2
TGTGCCAGCAGTACGACTAGCGGGGGGGCCCACTACGAGCAGTACTTC
CASSTTSGGAHYEQYF
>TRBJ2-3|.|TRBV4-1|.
TGCGCCAGCAGCCATGAGAGGGGGAAAGATACGCAGTATTTT
CASSHERGKDTQYF
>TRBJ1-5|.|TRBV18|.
TGTGCCAGCTCGCCCGGGGGTGATCAGCCCCAGCATTTT
CASSPGGDQPQHF
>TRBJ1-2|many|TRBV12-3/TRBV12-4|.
TGTGCCAGCAGTTCCTCAAACGGCGGCTACACCTTC
CASSSSNGGYTF
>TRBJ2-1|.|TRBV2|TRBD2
TGTGCCAGCAGTGAGGGACTAGCGGTCTACAATGAGCAGTTCTTC
CASSEGLAVYNEQFF
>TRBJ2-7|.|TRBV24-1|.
TGTGCCACCAGTGAATCGCGAGACGTCGGCGAGCAGTACTTC
CATSESRDVGEQYF
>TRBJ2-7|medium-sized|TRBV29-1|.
TGCAGCGTTGTACCGGGCGAGCAGTACTTC
CSVVPGEQYF
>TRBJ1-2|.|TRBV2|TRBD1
TGTGCCAGCAGGGACAGGCTTAACTATGGCTACACCTTC
CASRDRLNYGYTF
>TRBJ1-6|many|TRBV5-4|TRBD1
TGTGCCAGCAGCTTCGGACAGGGCAGCTCCTATAATTCACCCCTCCACTTT
CASSFGQGSSYNSPLHF
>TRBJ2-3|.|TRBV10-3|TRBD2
TGTGCCATCAGTGCAACTAGCGGGGGGCCCACAGATACGCAGTATTTT
CAISATSGGPTDTQYF
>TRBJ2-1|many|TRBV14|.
TGTGCCAGCAGCCAAGTATCGATCAATGAGCAGTTCTTC
CASSQVSINEQFF
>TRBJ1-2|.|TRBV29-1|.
TGCAGCGGAAAGACGGACGGGGGAAACACCTTC
CSGKTDGGNTF
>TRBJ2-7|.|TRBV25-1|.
TGTGCCAGCAGTGGAACGGGAAGCGGCGTTACCTACGAGCAGTACTTC
CASSGTGSGVTYEQYF
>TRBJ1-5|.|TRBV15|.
TGTGCCACCAGCACCTCGGGTAATAGCAATCGGCCCCAGCATTTT
CATSTSGNSNRPQHF
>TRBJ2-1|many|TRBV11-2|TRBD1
TGTGCCAGCAGCTTAGGTTCCTTGGGGGACAGCCATGTTGTGGTTTACAATGAGCAGTTCTTC
CASSLGSLGDSHVVVYNEQFF
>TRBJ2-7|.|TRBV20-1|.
TGCAGTGCTAGCGGCAGGGCCACCTACGAGCAGTACTTC
CSASGRATYEQYF
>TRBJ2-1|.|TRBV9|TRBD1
TGTGCCAGCGGACTGACAGGGCTCCTTCACTACAATGAGCAGTTCTTC
CASGLTGLLHYNEQFF
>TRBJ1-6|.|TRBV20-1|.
TGCAGTGCTCCCGCAGCAGGGCTGAATTCACCCCTCCACTTT
CSAPAAGLNSPLHF